The present T cell receptor beta chain was sequenced within a study of early T cells in non-severe SARS-CoV-2 infection. This clonotype was counted between two and nine times. Each CDR3 protein is one row after TCRdb ran MiXCR on the 5' RACE reads. The profile shows about 80,000 distinct CDR3 sequences, roughly 13% of them singletons. The CDR3 sequence is 12 residues long. V lost 9 bases and J lost 5, with 13 bases in between. V is TRBV12-3 or TRBV12-4 and J is TRBJ2-5, with D possibly TRBD2 on 6 matching bases. The TCR comes from an adult who was a healthcare worker with PCR-confirmed SARS-CoV-2 infection or an uninfected control (not recorded which). What was sequenced was whole blood. The CDR3 bases are TGTGCCAGTTCTGCGGGGCGCGAGACCCAGTACTTC. This gives the protein CASSAGRETQYF.